The TCR beta chain described here comes from a study of Graves' ophthalmopathy and Graves' hyperthyroidism. Comments on this clonotype: Possible read error: a much larger clone is one base away.

Amplification targeted the TCR beta CDR3 regions, with RNA transcripts as the source material. The library came from an HTBI-primed first-round RT-PCR and a second-round multiplex PCR. TCRdb itself ran the multiplex PCR reads through MiXCR, one entry per CDR3 protein. Here the sample spans about 620,000 distinct CDR3 sequences, around a fifth being singletons. Diagnoses were established from clinical symptoms, serum thyroxine, TRAb, thyroid ultrasound and orbital computed tomography. V lost 11 bases, J lost 0 bases, and 16 bases lay in between. The V gene's germline CDR1 is MNHEY and CDR2 SVGEGT. This CDR3 has 14 residues.

This receptor was obtained from a woman younger than 30 with stable Graves' hyperthyroidism. Some clones in this sample may be carry-over from other donors' samples. The specimen was peripheral blood. V is TRBV6-2 or TRBV6-3 and J is TRBJ1-1, with D perhaps matching TRBD1 (5 bases). CDR3 amino acids: CAGTVTAMNTEAFF. The CDR3, as DNA: TGTGCCGGCACTGTGACAGCAATGAACACTGAAGCTTTCTTT.